The 10 T cell receptor beta chains listed next were all sequenced from one sample in a study of blood T cell repertoires in COVID-19. Clones were read by immunoSEQ multiplex PCR, and TCRdb kept only the in-frame ones, dropping some. The table lists just over 250,000 clones, about 89% of them singletons, with roughly 9.8% in the top ten. The sample consisted of peripheral blood. The receptors stem from a man between 40 and 49 years old who had recovered from COVID-19.

This clone was picked up a small number of times. The chain recombines TRBV25-1 with TRBJ1-6; 9 nucleotides line up with TRBD1. Germline V lookup: CDR1 MGHDK, CDR2 SYGVNS. The V gene end was trimmed by 6 bases and the J gene end by 8 bases; junction bases not matched to a gene: 5. The length of the CDR3 is 14 residues. The CDR3 loop is CASSWDRADSPLHF. The CDR3 coding sequence is TGTGCCAGCAGCTGGGACAGGGCGGATTCACCCCTCCACTTT.

The CDR3 DNA sequence: TGTGCCAGCAGCGTCCAGGGGCTGAGAGATACGCAGTATTTT. It encodes CASSVQGLRDTQYF. The V gene is TRBV9, the J gene TRBJ2-3; tentative D call: TRBD1 (6 bases). CDR1 and CDR2 from the germline V gene are SGDLS and YYNGEE. V was shortened by 2 bases and J by 5 bases, with 12 bases between the two germline ends. The CDR3 has 14 amino acids.

In this sample, this clone turned up once. V gene TRBV14 combines with J gene TRBJ1-3; D remains ambiguous. Germline loops: CDR1 SGHDN, CDR2 FVKESK. Trimming shortened V by 8 bases and J by 1 base, and 12 bases separated the two germline ends. CDR3 length equals 14 residues. The CDR3 region is CASAPGSSGNTIYF. DNA for the CDR3: TGTGCCAGCGCTCCCGGGAGTTCTGGAAACACCATATATTTT.

The chain carries TRBV7-6 and TRBJ2-1, with 7 bases that match TRBD2. Per germline, CDR1 SGHVS and CDR2 FNYEAQ. The V and J ends lost 3 bases and 2 bases, in that order; junction bases with no gene match: 4. CDR3 length equals 15 residues. CDR3 loop: CASSFRGGPYNEQFF. The CDR3 coding sequence is TGTGCCAGCAGCTTCCGCGGGGGTCCCTACAATGAGCAGTTCTTC.

The chain is built from TRBV21-1 and TRBJ2-7; the table names TRBD2, a call not compared with the DNA. TRBV21-1 is a known pseudogene. CDR3 length: 12 residues. The chain's CDR3 is CASSRWSYEQYF. The CDR3 DNA reads as TGTGCCAGCAGCCGGTGGTCCTACGAGCAGTACTTC.

This clone has only one observation. CDR3 nucleotides: TGTGCCAGCAGCTTCCCGGGGGGAACGGGACTAGCGGCCTACAATGAGCAGTTCTTC. Its translation is CASSFPGGTGLAAYNEQFF. The rearrangement joins TRBV7-8 to TRBJ2-1; 11 bases fit TRBD2. Germline V gene data show CDR1 as SGHVS and CDR2 as FQNEAQ. The CDR3 loop spans 19 amino acids. The V segment lost 3 bases and the J segment 2 bases; nucleotides outside the gene matches: 12. Variable domain in full (rest from reference TRBV7-8 and TRBJ2-1): GAGVSQSPRYKVAKRGQDVALRCDPISGHVSLFWYQQALGQGPEFLTYFQNEAQLDKSGLPSDRFFAERPEGSVSTLKIQRTQQEDSAVYLCASSFPGGTGLAAYNEQFFGPGTRLTVL.

This chain joins TRBV19 and TRBJ1-2, with D unclear. V dropped 9 bases and J dropped 3 bases, with 14 bases sitting between them. Germline V gene data show CDR1 as LNHDA and CDR2 as SQIVND (reference sequence). This CDR3 has 13 residues. The DNA for the CDR3 is TGTGCCAGCCATGCAGGTATATACTATGGCTACACCTTC. It translates to CASHAGIYYGYTF.

The chain links TRBV6-5 to TRBJ1-6, with 7 positions matching TRBD1. Germline V gene lookup returns CDR1 MNHEY and CDR2 SVGAGI. V lost 6 bases to trimming and J lost 4 bases; unmatched junction nucleotides: 6. CDR3 length: 15 residues. DNA for the CDR3: TGTGCCAGCAGGGACCCGGGACAGTATAATTCACCCCTCCACTTT. Its protein product is CASRDPGQYNSPLHF.

V and J are TRBV5-6 and TRBJ2-5, with D perhaps matching TRBD1 (5 bases). The ends were cut back, 2 bases at V and 1 base at J, with 12 bases in the middle. The CDR3 length is 15 residues. CDR1 is SGHDT, CDR2 YYEEEE, per germline. The CDR3 sequence is CASSLWVGLQETQYF. As DNA, the CDR3 is TGTGCCAGCAGCTTATGGGTGGGGCTCCAAGAGACCCAGTACTTC.

This clone was detected a few times. The rearrangement links TRBV10-3 to TRBJ2-3; D is perhaps TRBD1 (5 bases). The CDR3 length is 17 residues. Germline V gene sequence: CDR1 ENHRY, CDR2 SYGVKD. Deletions cut 3 bases from V and 2 bases from J, with 18 bases between. The CDR3 DNA follows: TGTGCCATCAGTGACCGGCTAGGTCAGGGTAACACAGATACGCAGTATTTT. It yields the protein CAISDRLGQGNTDTQYF.